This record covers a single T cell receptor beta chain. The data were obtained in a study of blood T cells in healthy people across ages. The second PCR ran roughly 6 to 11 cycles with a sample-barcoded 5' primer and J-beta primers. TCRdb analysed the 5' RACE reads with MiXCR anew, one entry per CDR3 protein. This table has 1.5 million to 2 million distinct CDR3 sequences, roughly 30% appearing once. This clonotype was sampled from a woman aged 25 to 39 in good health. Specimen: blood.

The CDR3 nucleotides are TGTGCCAGCATAGGACAGGGGGTTCAGCCCCAGCATTTT. Protein: CASIGQGVQPQHF. This chain joins TRBV6-1 and TRBJ1-5, with TRBD1 matching 10 bases. Trimming removed 7 bases from V and 6 bases from J; junction bases left unmatched: 3. This CDR3 comprises 13 residues. From germline, CDR1 is MNHNS and CDR2 SASEGT.